The 24 T cell receptor beta chains below were found in one sample sequenced in a study of regulatory T cells in long-lasting Graves disease. Time point noted: newly diagnosed GD, antithyroid drugs for less than 3 months. PBMC-derived RNA was used for the TCR library. Investigators prepared the TCR beta libraries by applying iRepertoire HTBI primers and Arm-PCR of CDR3 regions. Each CDR3 protein is one row after TCRdb ran MiXCR on the multiplex PCR reads. The data show hundreds of thousands of distinct CDR3 sequences, 16% seen once. These data also featured in a second study, about T cells in Graves' hyperthyroidism and ophthalmopathy.

Specimen: peripheral blood mononuclear cells (PBMCs), collected at new diagnosis, from a patient treated with antithyroid drugs. These receptors were collected from a woman in her 30s with Graves disease.

The chain joins TRBV20-1 to TRBJ2-7, with D maybe TRBD1 (6 bases). CDR3 length: 12 amino acids. Germline CDR1 DFQATT, CDR2 SNEGSKA (reference sequence). Deletions cut 6 bases from V and 6 bases from J, with 15 bases between. DNA for the CDR3: TGCAGTGCCAGGGGCAGGGTCTGCGAGCAGTACTTC. Amino acid sequence: CSARGRVCEQYF.

This clonotype has just a few counts. V and J are TRBV19 and TRBJ2-7, with D unresolved. V was cut by 2 bases and J by 1 base, with 6 bases left in between. Germline-derived CDR1 and CDR2 are LNHDA and SQIVND (reference sequence). This CDR3 is 13 amino acids long. CDR3 DNA sequence: TGTGCCAGTAGTATAAGGGAATCCTACGAGCAGTACTTC. Translated: CASSIRESYEQYF.

This clonotype was seen repeatedly, ten times or more. The chain links TRBV28 to TRBJ2-2; D perhaps matches TRBD2 (5 bases). Germline V CDR1 and CDR2: MDHEN, SYDVKM. There are 16 residues in the CDR3. V lost 2 bases, J lost 2 bases, and 12 bases lay in between. CDR3: CASSLDGGGNTGELFF. DNA for the CDR3: TGTGCCAGCAGTTTAGACGGAGGTGGAAACACCGGGGAGCTGTTTTTT. The whole variable domain, remainder taken from reference TRBV28 and TRBJ2-2, is DVKVTQSSRYLVKRTGEKVFLECVQDMDHENMFWYRQDPGLGLRLIYFSYDVKMKEKGDIPEGYSVSREKKERFSLILESASTNQTSMYLCASSLDGGGNTGELFFGEGSRLTVL.

The rearrangement uses TRBV25-1 and TRBJ1-6; the match to TRBD1 covers 8 bases. This CDR3 is 15 amino acids long. Germline trimming cut 7 bases from V and 7 bases from J; bases unmatched to any gene: 9. Germline CDR1 reads MGHDK; CDR2 reads SYGVNS. The CDR3 here is CASTGGAWLNSPLHF. The CDR3 nucleotides read TGTGCCAGCACAGGGGGCGCTTGGTTAAATTCACCCCTCCACTTT.

This chain joins TRBV19 and TRBJ2-1; TRBD2 might be the D (6 bases). Germline V CDR1 and CDR2: LNHDA, SQIVND (reference sequence). The CDR3 runs to 14 residues. V lost 3 bases and J 4 bases, leaving 10 bases between the germline ends. CDR3 DNA: TGTGCCAGTAGTATCCAGGGACTTTACAATGAGCAGTTCTTC. This translates into CASSIQGLYNEQFF.

The chain has TRBV25-1 and TRBJ1-1; 8 bases line up with TRBD1. The V and J ends lost 3 bases and 11 bases, in that order; junction bases with no gene match: 8. The germline CDR1 and CDR2 sequences are MGHDK and SYGVNS. This CDR3 region has 13 residues. The CDR3 reads CASSESQGAGAFF. CDR3 nucleotides: TGTGCCAGCAGTGAGAGTCAGGGGGCAGGGGCTTTCTTT.

The gene calls are TRBV6-1 and TRBJ2-7; TRBD2 matches at 9 bases. Trimming took 5 bases from V and 7 from J; bases not matched to a gene: 9. The CDR3 loop spans 14 amino acids. CDR1 MNHNS and CDR2 SASEGT come from the germline V gene. The CDR3 region has the DNA TGTGCCAGCAGTCGAACCGGGACTAGCAAGGAGCAGTACTTC. Encoded protein: CASSRTGTSKEQYF.

This chain uses TRBV19 with TRBJ1-2, with unresolved D. V lost 1 base, J lost 4 bases, and 10 bases lay in between. CDR1 and CDR2 (germline): LNHDA, SQIVND (reference sequence). The CDR3 totals 14 residues. The CDR3 coding sequence is TGTGCCAGTAGTATAGGGGAGGCTTTCTATGGCTACACCTTC. Translating gives CASSIGEAFYGYTF.

The table lists this clonotype with many counts. The chain employs TRBV28 and TRBJ1-4; D is unclear. CDR1 and CDR2 (germline): MDHEN, SYDVKM. The CDR3 has 14 amino acids. Trimming shortened V by 2 bases and J by 3 bases, and 7 bases separated the two germline ends. Here the CDR3 DNA reads TGTGCCAGCAGTTTACTGGAACCTAATGAAAAACTGTTTTTT. Its protein product is CASSLLEPNEKLFF.

This chain uses TRBV6-5 with TRBJ1-6, with D possibly TRBD1 on 5 matching bases. V lost 4 bases and J lost 9, with 7 bases in between. CDR3 length equals 12 residues. The germline gives CDR1 MNHEY, CDR2 SVGAGI. This CDR3 reads CASSFQGSPLHF. CDR3 coding DNA: TGTGCCAGCAGTTTCCAGGGTTCACCCCTCCACTTT.

In its sample, this clonotype was seen many times. The chain joins TRBV28 to TRBJ2-1; 7 bases match TRBD1. CDR3 length: 15 amino acids. Germline CDR1 and CDR2: MDHEN and SYDVKM. V was pared by 6 bases and J by 3 bases, with 8 bases of the junction left unmatched. The CDR3 sequence: CASRHRGLNYNEQFF. The CDR3 DNA reads TGTGCCAGCAGACACAGGGGCCTTAACTACAATGAGCAGTTCTTC.

The chain recombines TRBV6-1 with TRBJ2-4; no clear D gene. Trimming shortened V by 6 bases and J by 7 bases, and 13 bases separated the two germline ends. Germline assignment: CDR1 MNHNS and CDR2 SASEGT. The CDR3 loop spans 13 amino acids. The CDR3 DNA follows: TGTGCCAGCAGAAGTGAGGTTTTCAACATTCAGTACTTC. Protein: CASRSEVFNIQYF.

At least ten counts were recorded for this clonotype. The chain carries TRBV6-5 and TRBJ2-7; TRBD1 might be the D (5 bases). With 0 bases removed from V and 2 bases from J, the gap between germline ends came to 14 bases. Germline loops: CDR1 MNHEY, CDR2 SVGAGI. This CDR3 contains 16 residues. CDR3 in DNA: TGTGCCAGCAGTTACTCGACTGGGGCAAAGCCCTACGAGCAGTACTTC. It translates to CASSYSTGAKPYEQYF.

The table lists this clonotype with many counts. This chain uses TRBV28 with TRBJ2-7; a possible D gene is TRBD2 (7 bases). The CDR3 length is 16 residues. V gave up 9 bases and J gave up 2 bases, with 23 bases separating them. CDR1 MDHEN and CDR2 SYDVKM come from the germline V gene. The CDR3 loop is CASQGGARKGTYEQYF. In DNA, the CDR3 is TGTGCCAGTCAAGGGGGGGCAAGGAAGGGGACCTACGAGCAGTACTTC.

The chain couples TRBV5-1 to TRBJ2-7; TRBD2 aligns across 9 bases. The germline CDR1 and CDR2 sequences are SGHRS and YFSETQ. Trimming cost V 4 bases and J 0 bases; bases outside gene matches: 11. This CDR3 region has 17 residues. The CDR3 region has the DNA TGCGCCAGCAGCCCCGGTGGTAGCGGGAGAGGCTCCTACGAGCAGTACTTC. Its protein product is CASSPGGSGRGSYEQYF.

This clonotype was seen many times. It may be a read error: a sequence one base away is much more abundant. This chain links TRBV28 with TRBJ2-5, with D tentatively TRBD1 or TRBD2 (5 bases each). The CDR3 covers 16 residues. Germline CDR1 reads MDHEN; CDR2 reads SYDVKM. V lost 7 bases and J lost 4, with 22 bases in between. The CDR3 protein is CASTPAAGAGRETQYF. CDR3 in DNA: TGTGCCAGCACCCCGGCGGCCGGGGCAGGGAGAGAGACCCAGTACTTC. Filled out from reference TRBV28 and TRBJ2-5, the complete variable domain reads DVKVTQSSRYLVKRTGEKVFLECVQDMDHENMFWYRQDPGLGLRLIYFSYDVKMKEKGDIPEGYSVSREKKERFSLILESASTNQTSMYLCASTPAAGAGRETQYFGPGTRLLVL.

In the case of this clonotype: This sequence may be a read error, since a much larger clone differs from it by one base. The chain combines TRBV5-1 with TRBJ1-1; D is perhaps TRBD1 (6 bases). The length of the CDR3 is 15 residues. The V gene's germline CDR1 is SGHRS and CDR2 YFSETQ. CDR3 in DNA: TGTGCCAGCAGCTTAGGAGACAGGAGGAACACTGAAACTTTCTTT. Amino acid sequence: CASSLGDRRNTETFF.

This clonotype was detected only a few times. The V gene is TRBV5-4, the J gene TRBJ2-2; no clear D gene. The CDR3 length is 16 residues. With 6 bases removed from V and 4 bases from J, the gap between germline ends came to 19 bases. The germline V gene encodes CDR1 SGHNT and CDR2 YYREEE (reference sequence). The CDR3 reads CASTEGDLTRTGELFF. In DNA, the CDR3 is TGTGCCAGCACCGAAGGAGATTTGACCCGCACCGGGGAGCTGTTTTTT.

This clonotype has at least ten counts. The chain joins TRBV18 to TRBJ1-1, with 8 bases matching TRBD1. This CDR3 spans 14 amino acids. Germline CDR1 is KGHSH and CDR2 is LQKENI. V was pared by 3 bases and J by 1 base, with 1 base of the junction left unmatched. The CDR3 nucleotides read TGTGCCAGCTCACCGGGACAGGCGAACACTGAAGCTTTCTTT. Translating gives CASSPGQANTEAFF.

The sample holds many counts of this clonotype. This chain links TRBV28 with TRBJ2-1; 9 bases line up with TRBD1. CDR3 length equals 16 residues. Trimming removed 6 bases from V and 8 bases from J; junction bases left unmatched: 14. Per the germline V gene, CDR1 is MDHEN and CDR2 is SYDVKM. CDR3 nucleotide sequence: TGTGCCAGCAGGCGGGGACAGGGTGTCTTGCTCCATGAGCAGTTCTTC. Its translation: CASRRGQGVLLHEQFF.

This clonotype appeared many times. The chain links TRBV6-2 or TRBV6-3 to TRBJ2-3; TRBD2 is a possible D gene (6 bases). This CDR3 has 16 amino acids. Trimming stripped 0 bases from V and 0 bases from J, with 10 bases between. The V gene's germline CDR1 is MNHEY and CDR2 SVGEGT. This chain's CDR3 is CASSYSHSGSTDTQYF. DNA for the CDR3: TGTGCCAGCAGTTACTCCCATAGCGGTAGCACAGATACGCAGTATTTT.

This clonotype was seen more than once but under ten times. This chain links TRBV2 with TRBJ2-2; possibly TRBD1 or TRBD2 for D (5 bases each). The V gene's germline CDR1 is SNHLY and CDR2 FYNNEI. This CDR3 region has 15 residues. Trimming took 5 bases from V and 4 from J, leaving 14 bases between them. The DNA of the CDR3 is TGTGCCAGCAGTTCGGGACGGTCGAGCACCGGGGAGCTGTTTTTT. This sequence encodes CASSSGRSSTGELFF.

This clonotype was observed many times. The chain couples TRBV2 to TRBJ1-6; 8 bases are a match to TRBD1. Germline trimming cut 6 bases from V and 9 bases from J; bases unmatched to any gene: 7. This CDR3 spans 14 amino acids. Germline CDR1 and CDR2: SNHLY and FYNNEI. The CDR3 is CASRDGQGISPLHF. In DNA form, the CDR3 reads TGTGCCAGCAGGGACGGACAGGGAATTTCACCCCTCCACTTT.

The chain has TRBV25-1 and TRBJ1-6, with D possibly TRBD1 on 6 matching bases. CDR1 is MGHDK and CDR2 is SYGVNS in the germline V gene. This CDR3 comprises 15 residues. V was clipped by 1 base and J by 7 bases, with 11 bases between them. The DNA for the CDR3 is TGTGCCAGCAGTGAATTCGCGGGGGCGAATTCACCCCTCCACTTT. It is translated as CASSEFAGANSPLHF.